This TCR beta chain was sequenced in a study of cytomegalovirus exposure and HLA in healthy donors. Both 60 Vbeta primers and 13 Jbeta primers went into the PCR. TCRdb's copy holds only in-frame clones and misses some; the assay was immunoSEQ multiplex PCR. Found here are tens of thousands of clones, roughly four fifths of them singletons; the top ten hold 6.5% to 8%. Per germline, CDR1 SGHRS and CDR2 YFSETQ. Germline trimming cut 4 bases from V and 3 bases from J; bases unmatched to any gene: 5. The CDR3 is 14 amino acids. The sequencing sample was made of PBMCs. The chain combines TRBV5-1 with TRBJ2-3; 7 bases agree with TRBD1. The clonotype comes from a human donor in good health. In DNA form, the CDR3 reads TGCGCCAGCAGCCTTCGACAGGGAACAGATACGCAGTATTTT. Amino acids: CASSLRQGTDTQYF.